Presented here are 24 T cell receptor beta chains from one specimen sequenced in a study of blood T cell repertoires in COVID-19 (dated by TCRdb to 2018 to 2020). Library method: the immunoSEQ multiplex PCR assay. Not all clones reach the TCRdb copy of this immuneACCESS table, which keeps in-frame sequences only. Checked studies attribute under half of the gap to unresolved V genes and leave the rest unexplained. The sample contains roughly 250,000 clones, 83% of them found a single time. Together, the top ten hold less than 4% of the sample. The sample comprised PBMCs or T cells enriched from blood (not recorded which). The receptors shown here come from a woman between 40 and 50 years old who had been exposed to COVID-19.

CDR3 nucleotides: TGTGCCTGCCGGGGAGGATCGGCCGGCTACACCTTC. This codes for CACRGGSAGYTF. The chain combines TRBV2 with TRBJ1-2; D remains unclear. CDR1 and CDR2 from the germline V gene are SNHLY and FYNNEI. The V end was cut by 11 bases, the J end by 8 bases, with 18 bases between. The CDR3 sequence is 12 residues long.

This clone was recorded once. The rearrangement uses TRBV19 and TRBJ2-3; perhaps TRBD2 as D (7 bases). Germline V gene data show CDR1 as LNHDA and CDR2 as SQIVND (reference sequence). The CDR3 is 15 residues long. Between the trimmed V and J ends, which lost 4 bases and 4 bases, there was a span of 15 bases. CDR3 sequence (DNA): TGTGCCAGTAGTAAGACCGAGGGGGGGGCAGATACGCAGTATTTT. This sequence encodes CASSKTEGGADTQYF.

This clone has more than one count but fewer than ten. The CDR3 loop reads CASTEEGQGYGYTF. For the CDR3, the DNA is TGTGCCAGCACCGAGGAGGGACAGGGGTATGGCTACACCTTC. V and J are TRBV28 and TRBJ1-2, with TRBD1 matching 10 bases. The CDR3 spans 14 residues. Unmatched junction bases numbered 7, after V lost 7 bases and J lost 5 bases. CDR1 is MDHEN and CDR2 is SYDVKM in the germline V gene.

This sequence joins TRBV30 and TRBJ2-3, with 7 bases that match TRBD1. The V gene end was trimmed by 1 base and the J gene end by 5 bases; junction bases not matched to a gene: 6. The CDR3 is made up of 14 amino acids. Per germline, CDR1 GTSNPN and CDR2 SVGIG (reference sequence). This chain's CDR3 is CAWSEDRVGDTQYF. CDR3 in DNA: TGTGCCTGGAGTGAAGACAGGGTGGGAGATACGCAGTATTTT.

This clone was seen more than once but under ten times. The chain is built from TRBV5-4 and TRBJ2-1; 7 bases align to TRBD1. Trimming cost V 4 bases and J 7 bases; bases outside gene matches: 8. This CDR3 has 14 residues. Germline values: CDR1 SGHNT, CDR2 YYREEE (reference sequence). In DNA, the CDR3 is TGTGCCAGCAGCCCCCGGGACAGCAGAAATGAGCAGTTCTTC. Translating it yields CASSPRDSRNEQFF.

The V and J genes are TRBV5-4 and TRBJ1-6; D may be TRBD1 (5 bases). Germline V gene data show CDR1 as SGHNT and CDR2 as YYREEE (reference sequence). The CDR3 covers 17 residues. V was trimmed by 4 bases and J by 0 bases, leaving 14 bases between them. The CDR3 here is CASSTGGESSYNSPLHF. In DNA form, the CDR3 reads TGTGCCAGCAGCACAGGAGGGGAAAGCTCCTATAATTCACCCCTCCACTTT.

This rearrangement joins TRBV2 to TRBJ2-3; 10 nucleotides match TRBD1. V shed 6 bases, J shed 1 base, and the junction held 4 bases outside the gene matches. The CDR3 runs to 15 residues. Germline lookup yields CDR1 SNHLY and CDR2 FYNNEI. The CDR3 is CASSADRGRTDTQYF. The DNA for the CDR3 is TGTGCCAGCAGCGCAGACAGGGGGCGCACAGATACGCAGTATTTT.

The V call is TRBV3-1 (or the pseudogene TRBV3-2), the J call TRBJ1-3; 7 positions match TRBD1. Trimming cost V 4 bases and J 0 bases; bases outside gene matches: 6. This CDR3 comprises 16 residues. The germline CDR1 and CDR2 sequences are LGHDT and YNNKEL (reference sequence). The CDR3: CASSLYTGASGNTIYF. The CDR3 DNA reads TGTGCCAGCAGCCTATACACAGGGGCCTCTGGAAACACCATATATTTT.

This clone is a singleton in its sample. The chain uses TRBV4-1 and TRBJ2-7, with 11 bases fitting TRBD2. This CDR3 is built from 18 residues. The germline V gene encodes CDR1 MGHRA and CDR2 YSYEKL. J was trimmed by 0 bases and V by 0 bases; bases with no gene match: 7. The CDR3 DNA sequence: TGCGCCAGCAGCCAAGACACTAGCGGGGGTGGAAGCTCCTACGAGCAGTACTTC. Translation gives CASSQDTSGGGSSYEQYF.

The gene calls are TRBV28 and TRBJ1-3; the D is unclear. The CDR3 runs 13 residues. The germline V gene has CDR1 MDHEN and CDR2 SYDVKM. Trimming removed 3 bases at V and 4 bases at J, with 7 bases between. The CDR3, as DNA: TGTGCCAGCAGTTTGGTTCAGGGAAACACCATATATTTT. Its translation: CASSLVQGNTIYF.

The rearrangement links TRBV4-1 to TRBJ1-2, with 7 bases identical to TRBD1. The junction had 5 bases not matched to a gene; V was cut back by 0 bases and J by 4 bases. The CDR3 has 15 residues. From germline, CDR1 is MGHRA and CDR2 YSYEKL. For the CDR3, the DNA is TGCGCCAGCAGCCAAGAGGGGAGGACAGGCTATGGCTACACCTTC. Protein sequence: CASSQEGRTGYGYTF.

The chain joins TRBV15 to TRBJ1-2; D gene ambiguous. Trimming stripped 0 bases from V and 9 bases from J, with 8 bases between. This CDR3 spans 12 amino acids. Germline CDR1 is LNHNV and CDR2 is YYDKDF (reference sequence). CDR3 sequence reads: CATSRDFGRYTF. For the CDR3, the DNA is TGTGCCACCAGCAGAGATTTCGGTCGCTACACCTTC.

This clone appeared a single time. V gene TRBV29-1 combines with J gene TRBJ1-1; 7 bases match TRBD1. V lost 5 bases and J lost 3; bases outside the gene matches: 9. Germline CDR1 and CDR2: SQVTM and ANQGSEA. The CDR3 has 14 amino acids. The CDR3 sequence: CSVQTGTEYTEAFF. The CDR3 bases are TGCAGCGTTCAAACCGGGACAGAGTACACTGAAGCTTTCTTT. Full variable domain (missing parts from reference TRBV29-1 and TRBJ1-1): SAVISQKPSRDICQRGTSLTIQCQVDSQVTMMFWYRQQPGQSLTLIATANQGSEATYESGFVIDKFPISRPNLTFSTLTVSNMSPEDSSIYLCSVQTGTEYTEAFFGQGTRLTVV.

This chain joins TRBV11-2 and TRBJ1-6, with 7 nucleotides matching TRBD1. The length of the CDR3 is 15 residues. Germline V gene data show CDR1 as SGHAT and CDR2 as FQNNGV. V was clipped by 4 bases and J by 12 bases; unmatched bases: 12. CDR3: CASSSDRRRYGPLHF. In DNA form, the CDR3 reads TGTGCCAGCAGCTCGGACAGGCGACGTTATGGACCCCTCCACTTT.

The chain combines TRBV7-2 with TRBJ2-5; 10 nucleotides match TRBD2. The ends lost 1 base at V and 4 bases at J; junction bases unmatched: 6. Germline CDR1 is SGHTA and CDR2 is FQGNSA. The CDR3 length is 16 residues. For the CDR3, the DNA is TGTGCCAGCAGCTTAGTGAGCGGGGGGGCATTAGAGACCCAGTACTTC. It encodes CASSLVSGGALETQYF.

This chain links TRBV29-1 with TRBJ1-1; 7 bases are a match to TRBD1. Unmatched junction bases numbered 6, after V lost 6 bases and J lost 2 bases. In germline, CDR1 is SQVTM, CDR2 ANQGSEA. CDR3 size: 13 residues. In DNA, the CDR3 is TGCAGCGTCGGGACAGACTTCAACACTGAAGCTTTCTTT. Translated, it gives CSVGTDFNTEAFF. Full variable domain (rest looked up from reference TRBV29-1 and TRBJ1-1): SAVISQKPSRDICQRGTSLTIQCQVDSQVTMMFWYRQQPGQSLTLIATANQGSEATYESGFVIDKFPISRPNLTFSTLTVSNMSPEDSSIYLCSVGTDFNTEAFFGQGTRLTVV.

The rearrangement uses TRBV7-3 and TRBJ1-1; 8 nucleotides line up with TRBD1. The CDR3 totals 15 residues. The V gene's germline CDR1 is SGHTA and CDR2 FQGTGA. The V gene end was trimmed by 1 base and the J gene end by 2 bases; junction bases not matched to a gene: 3. The CDR3 DNA is TGTGCCAGCAGCTTAAAAACAGGGGGTAACACTGAAGCTTTCTTT. Residues: CASSLKTGGNTEAFF.

This chain uses TRBV2 with TRBJ2-5, with D tentatively TRBD2 (6 bases). The CDR3 loop spans 13 amino acids. From germline, CDR1 is SNHLY and CDR2 FYNNEI. Trimming cost V 7 bases and J 4 bases, with 13 bases left between them. The CDR3 DNA follows: TGTGCCAGCAAGCCGGGGGAGGTAGAGACCCAGTACTTC. This gives the protein CASKPGEVETQYF.

The chain uses TRBV3-1 (or the pseudogene TRBV3-2) and TRBJ1-5, with D unresolved. V was cut by 0 bases and J by 7 bases, with 7 bases left in between. Germline V gives CDR1 LGHDT, CDR2 YNNKEL (reference sequence). The CDR3 totals 13 residues. Here the CDR3 reads CASSQEHHQPQHF. The CDR3, as DNA: TGTGCCAGCAGCCAAGAACACCACCAGCCCCAGCATTTT.

The chain links TRBV5-4 to TRBJ1-1; maybe TRBD1 (6 bases). Per the germline V gene, CDR1 is SGHNT and CDR2 is YYREEE (reference sequence). Trimming stripped 1 base from V and 6 bases from J, with 13 bases between. The length of the CDR3 is 14 residues. The CDR3 is CASSLSQGQAEAFF. The CDR3 DNA reads TGTGCCAGCAGCTTGAGTCAGGGGCAGGCTGAAGCTTTCTTT.

J is TRBJ2-1 and V is TRBV6-2 or TRBV6-3, with TRBD1 identical over 10 bases. V gave up 4 bases and J gave up 7 bases; unmatched junction bases: 4. Per germline, CDR1 MNHEY and CDR2 SVGEGT. The CDR3 runs 14 residues. CDR3 coding DNA: TGTGCCAGCAGTTCAGACAGGGGGCGGAATGAGCAGTTCTTC. It is translated as CASSSDRGRNEQFF.

This chain uses TRBV6-5 with TRBJ2-7; no clear D. The germline V gene encodes CDR1 MNHEY and CDR2 SVGAGI. This CDR3 contains 13 residues. V shed 6 bases and J shed 2 bases, with 11 bases lying between them. CDR3 coding DNA: TGTGCCAGCAGCCAGCAGGTCACCTACGAGCAGTACTTC. This gives the protein CASSQQVTYEQYF.

The chain is built from TRBV27 and TRBJ1-5; possibly TRBD1 for D (6 bases). V was clipped by 6 bases and J by 2 bases, with 17 bases between them. The CDR3 has 16 residues. The germline V gene encodes CDR1 MNHEY and CDR2 SMNVEV (reference sequence). CDR3 DNA: TGTGCCAGCAGGCGGACAGCCCGGGTGGGCAATCAGCCCCAGCATTTT. Encoded protein: CASRRTARVGNQPQHF.

The rearrangement uses TRBV5-6 and TRBJ2-1, with a possible D match to TRBD2 (5 bases). Between the trimmed V and J ends, which lost 4 bases and 15 bases, there was a span of 17 bases. Germline V gives CDR1 SGHDT, CDR2 YYEEEE. CDR3 size: 12 residues. CDR3 DNA sequence: TGTGCCAGCAGCCTGGGGTCTTATGAGGGGTTCTTC. Translating gives CASSLGSYEGFF. The full variable domain, completed using reference TRBV5-6 and TRBJ2-1, is DAGVTQSPTHLIKTRGQQVTLRCSPKSGHDTVSWYQQALGQGPQFIFQYYEEEERQRGNFPDRFSGHQFPNYSSELNVNALLLGDSALYLCASSLGSYEGFFGPGTRLTVL.